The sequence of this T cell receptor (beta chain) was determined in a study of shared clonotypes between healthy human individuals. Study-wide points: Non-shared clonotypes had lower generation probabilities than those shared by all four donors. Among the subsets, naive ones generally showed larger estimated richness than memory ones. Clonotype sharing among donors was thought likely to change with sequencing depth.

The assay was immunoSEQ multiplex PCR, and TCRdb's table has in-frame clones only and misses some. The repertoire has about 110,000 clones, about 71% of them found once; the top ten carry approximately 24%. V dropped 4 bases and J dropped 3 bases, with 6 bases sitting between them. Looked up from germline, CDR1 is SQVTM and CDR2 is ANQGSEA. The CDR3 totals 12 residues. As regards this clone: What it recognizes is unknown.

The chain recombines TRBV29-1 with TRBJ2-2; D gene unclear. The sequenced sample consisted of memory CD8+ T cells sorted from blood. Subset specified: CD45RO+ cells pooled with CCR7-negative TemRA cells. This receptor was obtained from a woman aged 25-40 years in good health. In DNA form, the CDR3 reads TGCAGCGTTGGTTATCACACCGGGGAGCTGTTTTTT. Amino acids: CSVGYHTGELFF.